The 25 T cell receptor beta chains presented below share a single source sample, sequenced in a study of blood T cell repertoires in COVID-19. Clones were sequenced by immunoSEQ multiplex PCR, and TCRdb holds only the in-frame ones, with some missing. The sample gives some 88,000 clones, 85% of which show up once; 3.5% to 4.5% is in the top ten. Sample: peripheral blood. The receptors stem from a man aged 55 to 70 with acute or convalescent COVID-19.

The chain joins TRBV6-5 to TRBJ2-1, with 12 bases fitting TRBD1. After removal of 7 bases from V and 8 bases from J, the junction contained 9 bases not matched to a gene. There are 15 residues in the CDR3. CDR1 is MNHEY and CDR2 is SVGAGI in the germline V gene. The CDR3 loop reads CASTQRDRGRDEQFF. The CDR3 DNA reads as TGTGCCAGCACCCAACGGGACAGGGGGCGGGATGAGCAGTTCTTC.

The rearrangement uses TRBV19 and TRBJ2-3; TRBD2 matches 8 bases. After removal of 3 bases from V and 4 bases from J, the junction contained 6 bases not matched to a gene. CDR3 length: 15 residues. Germline V gene lookup returns CDR1 LNHDA and CDR2 SQIVND (reference sequence). The CDR3 sequence: CASSIYRREADTQYF. CDR3 DNA: TGTGCCAGTAGTATCTATAGGCGGGAGGCAGATACGCAGTATTTT.

This clone was observed once. This chain connects TRBV5-6 to TRBJ2-7; 8 nucleotides agree with TRBD2. Germline CDR1 is SGHDT and CDR2 is YYEEEE. CDR3 length: 16 amino acids. V shed 4 bases and J 4 bases; nucleotides not matched to a gene: 13. CDR3 sequence: CASSRRLLAEVYEQYF. The CDR3 region has the DNA TGTGCCAGCAGCAGGAGGTTACTAGCGGAGGTATACGAGCAGTACTTC. Full variable domain (rest looked up from reference TRBV5-6 and TRBJ2-7): DAGVTQSPTHLIKTRGQQVTLRCSPKSGHDTVSWYQQALGQGPQFIFQYYEEEERQRGNFPDRFSGHQFPNYSSELNVNALLLGDSALYLCASSRRLLAEVYEQYFGPGTRLTVT.

The CDR3 region is CATSPRTSGRGGQFF. Written as DNA, the CDR3 is TGTGCCACCAGCCCCCGGACTAGCGGGAGGGGGGGGCAGTTCTTC. This chain joins TRBV15 and TRBJ2-1; 15 nucleotides match TRBD2. The germline V gene encodes CDR1 LNHNV and CDR2 YYDKDF (reference sequence). This CDR3 comprises 15 residues. With 5 bases clipped from V and 12 bases from J, the junction kept 8 bases outside the gene matches.

There are a few counts of this clone. In nucleotides, the CDR3 is TGTGCCAGCAGTTACAGGGGGGGTCACTCCTACAATGAGCAGTTCTTC. It encodes CASSYRGGHSYNEQFF. The chain combines TRBV6-2 or TRBV6-3 with TRBJ2-1; D perhaps matches TRBD2 (7 bases). Germline CDR1 MNHEY, CDR2 SVGEGT. Trimming took off 2 bases at V and 0 bases at J, with 11 bases between the two ends. This CDR3 comprises 16 residues.

The chain links TRBV5-5 to TRBJ1-2; the D gene is possibly TRBD1 (6 bases). V lost 4 bases, J lost 4 bases, and 11 bases lay in between. The CDR3 runs to 13 residues. Per the germline V gene, CDR1 is SGHKS and CDR2 is YYEKEE (reference sequence). CDR3: CASSRTGFYGYTF. The CDR3 nucleotides read TGTGCCAGCAGCCGTACAGGGTTCTATGGCTACACCTTC.

This clone has a handful of counts. The chain is built from TRBV13 and TRBJ2-3; 12 bases map to TRBD2. Germline trimming cut 5 bases from V and 0 bases from J; bases unmatched to any gene: 3. Germline V gives CDR1 PRHDT, CDR2 FYEKMQ (reference sequence). The CDR3 runs to 16 residues. The CDR3 region is CASSLGLAGSTDTQYF. In DNA form, the CDR3 reads TGTGCCAGCAGCCTCGGACTAGCGGGGAGCACAGATACGCAGTATTTT.

This chain links TRBV19 with TRBJ1-1, with D possibly being TRBD1 (5 bases). Germline CDR1 reads LNHDA; CDR2 reads SQIVND (reference sequence). V lost 3 bases to trimming and J lost 11 bases, with 16 bases between them. The CDR3 length is 13 residues. For the CDR3, the DNA is TGTGCCAGTAGTATCGGTCAGGGCGTGACGGCTTTCTTT. This gives the protein CASSIGQGVTAFF.

The V call is TRBV7-2, the J call TRBJ2-1, with 11 nucleotides matching TRBD2. Germline V gene sequence: CDR1 SGHTA, CDR2 FQGNSA. The length of the CDR3 is 15 residues. Trimming removed 5 bases from V and 2 bases from J; junction bases left unmatched: 2. The DNA of the CDR3 is TGTGCCAGCAGCAATAGCGGGGGGGCCTACAATGAGCAGTTCTTC. It is translated as CASSNSGGAYNEQFF.

The chain recombines TRBV18 with TRBJ2-1, with 7 bases that match TRBD2. Germline V gives CDR1 KGHSH, CDR2 LQKENI. V was clipped by 0 bases and J by 12 bases; unmatched bases: 5. The CDR3 spans 13 residues. The CDR3 protein is CASSPPAGEGQFF. The CDR3 DNA follows: TGTGCCAGCTCACCACCGGCGGGAGAAGGGCAGTTCTTC.

The CDR3 nucleotides read TGTGCCAGTAGTATAATACAGGGAGGGGTATCTAATGAAAAACTGTTTTTT. It specifies CASSIIQGGVSNEKLFF. The V gene is TRBV19, the J gene TRBJ1-4; D perhaps matches TRBD1 (6 bases). CDR1 LNHDA and CDR2 SQIVND come from the germline V gene (reference sequence). CDR3 length: 17 amino acids. Trimming removed 2 bases at V and 3 bases at J, with 16 bases between.

The chain links TRBV4-1 to TRBJ2-5; D not certain. The V and J ends lost 3 bases and 7 bases respectively, with 15 bases between them. This CDR3 has 14 amino acids. Germline V gives CDR1 MGHRA, CDR2 YSYEKL. CDR3 coding DNA: TGCGCCAGCAGCCAGGGTATATCGGAGAGGACCCAGTACTTC. Its translation is CASSQGISERTQYF.

V gene TRBV5-5 combines with J gene TRBJ1-1; the D gene is possibly TRBD1 (5 bases). The CDR3 length is 14 residues. The ends were cut back, 0 bases at V and 3 bases at J, with 9 bases in the middle. Germline V CDR1 and CDR2: SGHKS, YYEKEE (reference sequence). CDR3 DNA sequence: TGTGCCAGCAGCTTGGCCGGGGGGTACACTGAAGCTTTCTTT. As protein: CASSLAGGYTEAFF. Drawing the rest from reference TRBV5-5 and TRBJ1-1, the complete variable domain is DAGVTQSPTHLIKTRGQQVTLRCSPISGHKSVSWYQQVLGQGPQFIFQYYEKEERGRGNFPDRFSARQFPNYSSELNVNALLLGDSALYLCASSLAGGYTEAFFGQGTRLTVV.

The chain couples TRBV7-2 to TRBJ2-1; 7 nucleotides match TRBD2. Germline loops: CDR1 SGHTA, CDR2 FQGNSA. This CDR3 is built from 14 residues. Losses at the gene ends were 5 bases for V and 7 bases for J; bases not matched to a gene: 8. CDR3 sequence: CASSRERGRNEQFF. DNA of the CDR3: TGTGCCAGCAGCAGAGAGCGGGGTCGGAATGAGCAGTTCTTC. The complete variable domain, with remaining parts taken from reference TRBV7-2 and TRBJ2-1, reads GAGVSQSPSNKVTEKGKDVELRCDPISGHTALYWYRQSLGQGLEFLIYFQGNSAPDKSGLPSDRFSAERTGGSVSTLTIQRTQQEDSAVYLCASSRERGRNEQFFGPGTRLTVL.

The V gene is TRBV24-1, the J gene TRBJ2-5, with TRBD2 as a possible D gene (5 bases). The germline V gene has CDR1 KGHDR and CDR2 SFDVKD. V lost 4 bases to trimming and J lost 5 bases, with 10 bases between them. The CDR3 totals 13 residues. The CDR3 region has the DNA TGTGCCACCAGTGAATCTTGGGAGGAGACCCAGTACTTC. Its protein product is CATSESWEETQYF.

V gene TRBV6-5 combines with J gene TRBJ2-1, with 9 bases matching TRBD1. The CDR3 is 13 residues long. Germline-derived CDR1 and CDR2 are MNHEY and SVGAGI. After removal of 10 bases from V and 6 bases from J, the junction contained 7 bases not matched to a gene. As DNA, the CDR3 is TGTGCCACCGGGACAGGGAGAGTCAATGAGCAGTTCTTC. This translates into CATGTGRVNEQFF.

This chain uses TRBV2 with TRBJ2-7; 9 bases line up with TRBD1. Germline CDR1 SNHLY, CDR2 FYNNEI. The CDR3 covers 13 residues. The ends lost 6 bases at V and 6 bases at J; junction bases unmatched: 6. In nucleotides, the CDR3 is TGTGCCAGCAGGTCACGGACAGGGGTCGAGCAGTACTTC. It yields the protein CASRSRTGVEQYF.

In this sample, this clone turned up a few times. This chain uses TRBV6-5 with TRBJ2-7; tentative D call: TRBD2 (6 bases). Germline V gene data show CDR1 as MNHEY and CDR2 as SVGAGI. CDR3 length equals 15 residues. Trimming shortened V by 7 bases and J by 6 bases, and 22 bases separated the two germline ends. CDR3 DNA sequence: TGTGCCAGCACTATTGGCCGGGAGCCTACGGCCGAGCAGTACTTC. It encodes CASTIGREPTAEQYF.

The V gene is TRBV15, the J gene TRBJ1-6; D remains ambiguous. V lost 0 bases and J lost 13, with 16 bases in between. CDR3 length: 15 residues. Germline CDR1 is LNHNV and CDR2 is YYDKDF (reference sequence). The CDR3 sequence is CATSRDLRGSTPLHF. CDR3 bases: TGTGCCACCAGCAGAGATCTGCGGGGTTCTACGCCCCTCCACTTT.

The V gene is TRBV19, the J gene TRBJ1-4; TRBD1 matches 9 bases. Trimming cost V 5 bases and J 6 bases; bases outside gene matches: 7. This CDR3 is built from 15 residues. Germline V gives CDR1 LNHDA, CDR2 SQIVND (reference sequence). In DNA form, the CDR3 reads TGTGCCAGTAGTCTCCAGACAGGGGGTGATGAAAAACTGTTTTTT. As protein: CASSLQTGGDEKLFF.

This clone was picked up a small number of times. This chain uses TRBV6-5 with TRBJ2-3, with 9 bases matching TRBD1. This CDR3 has 16 amino acids. CDR1 MNHEY and CDR2 SVGAGI come from the germline V gene. Unmatched junction bases numbered 7, after V lost 4 bases and J lost 2 bases. The CDR3 sequence is CASSLGDRAHTDTQYF. The CDR3 DNA reads TGTGCCAGCAGTTTAGGGGACAGGGCCCACACAGATACGCAGTATTTT.

Details on this clone: Given the absence of the conserved phenylalanine or tryptophan at the CDR3 end, a read error is likely. The DNA is left out, because the CDR3 cannot be placed on it with certainty; the CDR3 is given as TCRdb lists it. The chain couples TRBV21-1 to TRBJ1-6. TRBV21-1 is noted as a pseudogene. The CDR3 totals 11 residues, both ends included. CDR3 sequence reads: CASSLGLGGLI.

The rearrangement links TRBV30 to TRBJ1-2; tentatively, D is TRBD1 (6 bases). The V end was cut by 8 bases, the J end by 4 bases, with 14 bases between. The CDR3 extends over 12 amino acids. The germline V gene encodes CDR1 GTSNPN and CDR2 SVGIG (reference sequence). CDR3 coding DNA: TGTGCCAAAGGCGAGGGGGTCTATGGCTACACCTTC. Translating it yields CAKGEGVYGYTF.

The chain combines TRBV14 with TRBJ2-7; maybe TRBD1 (6 bases). The V gene lost 4 bases and the J gene lost 4 bases, with 17 bases spanning the gap. Looked up from germline, CDR1 is SGHDN and CDR2 is FVKESK. CDR3 length: 15 amino acids. The CDR3 is CASSRAPGQQYEQYF. The CDR3 coding sequence is TGTGCCAGCAGCCGAGCGCCGGGACAACAATACGAGCAGTACTTC.

The V and J genes are TRBV2 and TRBJ1-2, with D perhaps TRBD1 (5 bases). The length of the CDR3 is 12 residues. Trimming removed 7 bases from V and 8 bases from J, with 14 bases in between. CDR1 is SNHLY and CDR2 is FYNNEI in the germline V gene. The CDR3 coding sequence is TGTGCCAGCACCAGGGAGGTGGAGGGCTACACCTTC. Protein sequence: CASTREVEGYTF.